The 5 T cell receptor beta chains below all came from one sample that was sequenced in a study of T cells after yellow fever vaccination. TCRdb re-analysed the 5' RACE reads in MiXCR, keeping a single row per CDR3 protein. The table records a few hundred thousand distinct CDR3 sequences, under 5% of them present only once. The sequencing here drew on PBMCs, taken 5 days after the yellow fever booster vaccination. These receptors were obtained from a man aged 18 to 29 who received the YFV17D yellow fever vaccine.

The CDR3 sequence is CSADRDDTEAFF. Here the CDR3 DNA reads TGCAGTGCGGACAGGGACGACACTGAAGCTTTCTTT. This rearrangement joins TRBV20-1 to TRBJ1-1; TRBD1 matches at 8 bases. J gave up 3 bases and V 6 bases, and 3 bases lay outside the gene matches. The CDR3 extends over 12 amino acids. Germline CDR1 reads DFQATT; CDR2 reads SNEGSKA (reference sequence).

A few counts support this clonotype. J is TRBJ2-3 and V is TRBV5-4; 8 positions agree with TRBD2. The CDR3 extends over 15 amino acids. Germline CDR1 is SGHNT and CDR2 is YYREEE (reference sequence). V shed 2 bases and J 3 bases; nucleotides not matched to a gene: 5. The CDR3 here is CASSFGGVETDTQYF. CDR3 DNA sequence: TGTGCCAGCAGCTTCGGGGGGGTTGAGACAGATACGCAGTATTTT.

This clonotype was found many times. This chain joins TRBV9 and TRBJ2-5, with 9 bases fitting TRBD2. The junction had 4 bases not matched to a gene; V was cut back by 0 bases and J by 4 bases. Germline V lookup: CDR1 SGDLS, CDR2 YYNGEE. The CDR3 length is 15 residues. In DNA, the CDR3 is TGTGCCAGCAGCGTAGGGGGTAGCGGGGGAGAGACCCAGTACTTC. Translation: CASSVGGSGGETQYF.

This clonotype appeared a few times. V is TRBV7-9 and J is TRBJ2-2; D uncertain. Trimming took 5 bases from V and 5 from J, leaving 6 bases between them. This CDR3 is built from 12 residues. The germline CDR1 and CDR2 sequences are SEHNR and FQNEAQ (reference sequence). The CDR3 DNA sequence: TGTGCCAGCAGCCACGTTACCGGGGAGCTGTTTTTT. Residues: CASSHVTGELFF.

This clonotype was detected only a few times. The V call is TRBV5-1, the J call TRBJ1-4, with 9 bases that match TRBD1. V trimming: 5 bases; J trimming: 1 base; junction bases outside the gene matches: 3. The CDR3 has 15 amino acids. CDR1 and CDR2 from the germline V gene are SGHRS and YFSETQ. CDR3 loop: CASSRQGETNEKLFF. The CDR3 DNA is TGCGCCAGCAGTCGACAGGGGGAAACTAATGAAAAACTGTTTTTT.